Sequencing of this T cell receptor beta chain was carried out in a study of shared clonotypes between healthy human individuals. On the study more broadly: There were three CD4 naive, three CD4 memory, two CD8 naive and one CD8 memory plates per donor.

Germline assignment: CDR1 LNHDA and CDR2 SQIVND (reference sequence). V lost 11 bases and J lost 3, with 16 bases in between. CDR3 length: 13 residues. A CD45RA-negative memory subset and a CD45RA+ naive subset were separated from the CD4+ cells. It was across several immunoSEQ plates that each subset's genomic DNA was evenly split. Replicate sorted-subset PCRs were loaded with around 0.2 ug DNA, 30,000 or so T cell genomes. Method: immunoSEQ multiplex PCR; TCRdb's copy keeps in-frame clones and lacks some. The sample has approximately 2.4 million clones; approximately 96% are singletons. The TCR comes from a man between 18 and 35 years old in good health. Sequencing was carried out using naive CD4+ T cells sorted from blood. Noted subset: CD45RA+ positively selected. This sequence joins TRBV19 and TRBJ1-2, with a possible D match to TRBD1 (6 bases). CDR3 nucleotide sequence: TGTGCCTCCGGAACACAGGGCGACTATGGCTACACCTTC. As protein: CASGTQGDYGYTF.